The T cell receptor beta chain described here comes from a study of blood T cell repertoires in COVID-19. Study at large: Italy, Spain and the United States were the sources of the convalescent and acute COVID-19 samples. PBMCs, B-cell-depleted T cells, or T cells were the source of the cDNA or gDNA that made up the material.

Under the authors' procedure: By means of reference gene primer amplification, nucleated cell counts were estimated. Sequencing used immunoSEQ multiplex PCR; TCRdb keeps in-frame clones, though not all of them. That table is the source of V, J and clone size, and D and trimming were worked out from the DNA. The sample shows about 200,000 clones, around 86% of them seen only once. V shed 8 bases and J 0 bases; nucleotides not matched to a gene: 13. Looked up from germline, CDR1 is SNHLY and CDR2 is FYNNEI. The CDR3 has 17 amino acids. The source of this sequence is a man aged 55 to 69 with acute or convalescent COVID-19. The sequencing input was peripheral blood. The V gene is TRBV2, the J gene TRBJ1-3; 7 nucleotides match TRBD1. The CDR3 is CASGLNTGVSSGNTIYF. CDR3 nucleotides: TGTGCCAGCGGACTCAATACAGGGGTCTCCTCTGGAAACACCATATATTTT.